The 15 T cell receptor beta chains in this list originate from one sample, sequenced in a study of blood T cell repertoires in COVID-19. Only in-frame clones appear in the TCRdb table, and some are missing; sequencing was by immunoSEQ multiplex PCR. Among 180,000 or so clones listed, approximately 90% were seen once. The specimen was peripheral blood. The receptor source for this set is a woman aged 30 to 39 with acute or convalescent COVID-19.

The chain combines TRBV10-1 with TRBJ2-2; tentatively, D is TRBD1 (5 bases). CDR1 is WNHNN, CDR2 SYGVQD, per germline (reference sequence). V was shortened by 0 bases and J by 6 bases, with 8 bases between the two germline ends. This CDR3 spans 14 amino acids. The DNA of the CDR3 is TGCGCCAGCAGTGAGTCTCTGGGGCCCGGGGAGCTGTTTTTT. It is translated as CASSESLGPGELFF.

The rearrangement uses TRBV10-2 and TRBJ2-1; 8 bases agree with TRBD2. V shed 0 bases and J 6 bases; nucleotides not matched to a gene: 4. This CDR3 has 15 amino acids. Germline V gives CDR1 WSHSY, CDR2 SAAADI. CDR3 in amino acids: CASSESSGSINEQFF. CDR3 in DNA: TGCGCCAGCAGTGAGTCGAGCGGGAGCATCAATGAGCAGTTCTTC.

This clone was detected a few times. V gene TRBV20-1 combines with J gene TRBJ1-5; D unresolved. CDR1 and CDR2 (germline): DFQATT, SNEGSKA (reference sequence). V lost 5 bases and J lost 3, with 5 bases in between. The CDR3 is made up of 11 amino acids. The chain's CDR3 is CSAQINQPQHF. The CDR3 DNA reads as TGCAGTGCTCAAATCAATCAGCCCCAGCATTTT.

V usage is TRBV15 and J usage is TRBJ1-2; 7 nucleotides agree with TRBD1. The ends lost 5 bases at V and 6 bases at J; junction bases unmatched: 3. The CDR3 totals 12 residues. Germline V gene lookup returns CDR1 LNHNV and CDR2 YYDKDF (reference sequence). The CDR3 DNA is TGTGCCACCAGCCGACAGGGTGATGGCTACACCTTC. Its translation is CATSRQGDGYTF.

The chain uses TRBV5-1 and TRBJ1-5, with a possible D match to TRBD1 (5 bases). Germline CDR1 reads SGHRS; CDR2 reads YFSETQ. Trimming left V 7 bases short and J 5 bases short, with 13 bases between. The CDR3 contains 13 residues. DNA for the CDR3: TGCGCCAGCTCTGCAGGGTTGGATCAGCCCCAGCATTTT. Residues: CASSAGLDQPQHF.

V usage is TRBV11-3 and J usage is TRBJ2-1; 8 bases match TRBD2. The V and J ends lost 5 bases and 5 bases, in that order; junction bases with no gene match: 17. Per the germline V gene, CDR1 is SGHNT and CDR2 is YENEEA. The CDR3 is 18 amino acids. CDR3 DNA sequence: TGTGCCAGCAGCCCCGACCCCCTTCCAGCGGGAGCCAACAATGAGCAGTTCTTC. This encodes CASSPDPLPAGANNEQFF.

This chain joins TRBV18 and TRBJ1-2; 10 bases fit TRBD1. The CDR3 runs to 14 residues. Germline CDR1 KGHSH, CDR2 LQKENI. The V and J ends lost 6 bases and 3 bases, in that order; junction bases with no gene match: 4. In nucleotides, the CDR3 is TGTGCCAGCTCCCGGGACAGGGGAGACTATGGCTACACCTTC. Translated: CASSRDRGDYGYTF.

The CDR3 sequence: CATHGVGTARFYGYTF. The CDR3 DNA is TGTGCCACTCATGGGGTGGGGACAGCACGATTCTATGGCTACACCTTC. This chain uses TRBV28 with TRBJ1-2; TRBD1 matches at 7 bases. Germline-derived CDR1 and CDR2 are MDHEN and SYDVKM. The length of the CDR3 is 16 residues. V dropped 10 bases and J dropped 4; count of bases not matched to a gene: 18.

V gene TRBV7-8 combines with J gene TRBJ2-7; 9 positions agree with TRBD2. Germline V gene lookup returns CDR1 SGHVS and CDR2 FQNEAQ. V shed 4 bases, J shed 6 bases, and the junction held 22 bases outside the gene matches. The CDR3 has 19 residues. CDR3 nucleotide sequence: TGTGCCAGCAGCTCTAGCCTAGGTAGCGGGAGTAGATTAGTCCTCGAGCAGTACTTC. Translated, it gives CASSSSLGSGSRLVLEQYF.

This chain connects TRBV3-1 (or the pseudogene TRBV3-2) to TRBJ2-1; 11 positions agree with TRBD2. The CDR3 has 11 residues. Trimming took 4 bases from V and 15 from J; bases not matched to a gene: 2. CDR1 and CDR2 (germline): LGHDT, YNNKEL (reference sequence). As DNA, the CDR3 is TGTGCCAGCAGCCTTAGCGGGGGGGTGTTCTTC. As protein: CASSLSGGVFF.

The genes are TRBV19 and TRBJ1-2, with 9 bases identical to TRBD1. CDR1 LNHDA and CDR2 SQIVND come from the germline V gene (reference sequence). J gave up 4 bases and V 8 bases, and 8 bases lay outside the gene matches. The CDR3 loop spans 14 amino acids. In nucleotides, the CDR3 is TGTGCCAGTCAGGGACAGGGCGTCTTCTATGGCTACACCTTC. It is translated as CASQGQGVFYGYTF. Full variable domain (missing parts from reference TRBV19 and TRBJ1-2): DGGITQSPKYLFRKEGQNVTLSCEQNLNHDAMYWYRQDPGQGLRLIYYSQIVNDFQKGDIAEGYSVSREKKESFPLTVTSAQKNPTAFYLCASQGQGVFYGYTFGSGTRLTVV.

This chain connects TRBV5-7 to TRBJ2-7; 7 bases agree with TRBD1. TRBV5-7 is labeled an ORF, and its function is uncertain. After removal of 4 bases from V and 4 bases from J, the junction contained 11 bases not matched to a gene. The CDR3 spans 15 residues. This CDR3 reads CASSLPRDRHYEQYF. CDR3 sequence (DNA): TGTGCCAGCAGCCTGCCCCGGGACAGACATTACGAGCAGTACTTC.

J is TRBJ2-1 and V is TRBV7-9; D is perhaps TRBD1 (6 bases). In germline, CDR1 is SEHNR, CDR2 FQNEAQ (reference sequence). The CDR3 has 11 amino acids. Trimming took off 5 bases at V and 13 bases at J, with 12 bases between the two ends. The CDR3 DNA sequence: TGTGCCAGCAGCCCAACAGGGAGTCAGTTCTTC. It specifies CASSPTGSQFF.

The chain links TRBV9 to TRBJ2-2, with D hard to call. Germline CDR1 and CDR2: SGDLS and YYNGEE. Trimming took off 0 bases at V and 7 bases at J, with 4 bases between the two ends. CDR3 length equals 12 residues. The CDR3 region has the DNA TGTGCCAGCAGCGTAGTTAACGGGGAGCTGTTTTTT. It encodes CASSVVNGELFF.

The chain joins TRBV7-2 to TRBJ2-5; maybe TRBD1 (6 bases). Germline CDR1 and CDR2: SGHTA and FQGNSA. Trimming cost V 5 bases and J 5 bases, with 15 bases left between them. The CDR3 is 14 residues long. The chain's CDR3 is CASSQATGPETQYF. CDR3 in DNA: TGTGCCAGCAGCCAAGCGACAGGACCCGAGACCCAGTACTTC.